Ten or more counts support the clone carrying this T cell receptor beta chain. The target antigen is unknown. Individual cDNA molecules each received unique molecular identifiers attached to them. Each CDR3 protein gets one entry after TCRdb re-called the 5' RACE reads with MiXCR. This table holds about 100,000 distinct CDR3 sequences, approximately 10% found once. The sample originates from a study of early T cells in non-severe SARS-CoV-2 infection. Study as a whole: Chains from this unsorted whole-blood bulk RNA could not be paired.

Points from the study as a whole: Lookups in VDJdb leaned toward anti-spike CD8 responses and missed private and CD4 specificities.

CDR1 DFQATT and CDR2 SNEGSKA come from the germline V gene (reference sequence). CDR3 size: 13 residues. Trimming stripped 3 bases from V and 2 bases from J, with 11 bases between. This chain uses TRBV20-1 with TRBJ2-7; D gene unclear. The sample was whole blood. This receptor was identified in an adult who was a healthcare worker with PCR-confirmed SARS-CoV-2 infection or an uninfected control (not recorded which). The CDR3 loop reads CSARGQYAYEQYF. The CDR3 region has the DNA TGCAGTGCTAGGGGCCAGTACGCCTACGAGCAGTACTTC.